This is a list of T cell receptor beta chains from one sample in a study of identical twins. From the 5' RACE reads, TCRdb called clonotypes with MiXCR, one entry per CDR3 protein. This sample has 650,000 to 800,000 distinct CDR3 sequences, with 8% to 9% found just once. This same sample was also part of a study on yellow fever vaccine responses in identical twins.

The sequenced sample consisted of PBMCs. The receptors shown here come from a woman between 18 and 29 years old in good health. The CDR3 runs from the conserved cysteine through the conserved F or W. Each record gives: J gene, D gene, V gene, CDR3 protein. D genes are given only for firm matches.

J gene: TRBJ1-2
D gene: TRBD1
V gene: TRBV7-9
CDR3 protein: CASSSGQEPNYGYTF

J gene: TRBJ2-5
D gene: TRBD2
V gene: TRBV3-1
CDR3 protein: CASSQDRRGEETQYF

J gene: TRBJ2-1
D gene: -
V gene: TRBV19
CDR3 protein: CASSIMSSYNEQFF

J gene: TRBJ2-2
D gene: -
V gene: TRBV4-1
CDR3 protein: CASSQLGVANTGELFF

J gene: TRBJ2-7
D gene: -
V gene: TRBV12-3/TRBV12-4
CDR3 protein: CASSERFIVDEQYF

J gene: TRBJ2-5
D gene: TRBD2
V gene: TRBV29-1
CDR3 protein: CSETSGSKTQYF

J gene: TRBJ2-5
D gene: TRBD2
V gene: TRBV28
CDR3 protein: CATRLAGGQETQYF

J gene: TRBJ2-3
D gene: TRBD2
V gene: TRBV9
CDR3 protein: CASSVVTSGSTDTQYF

J gene: TRBJ2-1
D gene: -
V gene: TRBV5-1
CDR3 protein: CASSLVGEDYNEQFF

J gene: TRBJ2-5
D gene: -
V gene: TRBV12-5
CDR3 protein: CASGLGQQETQYF

J gene: TRBJ2-4
D gene: -
V gene: TRBV2
CDR3 protein: CASSEGQGAKNIQYF

J gene: TRBJ2-6
D gene: -
V gene: TRBV6-5
CDR3 protein: CASSYSTGGSSGANVLTF

J gene: TRBJ2-3
D gene: TRBD1
V gene: TRBV20-1
CDR3 protein: CSASSPTGGTDTQYF

J gene: TRBJ2-7
D gene: TRBD2
V gene: TRBV6-5
CDR3 protein: CASSYYGGSSSSDEQYF

J gene: TRBJ2-4
D gene: TRBD2
V gene: TRBV11-2
CDR3 protein: CASSLVGGLAVASKNIQYF

J gene: TRBJ2-1
D gene: -
V gene: TRBV2
CDR3 protein: CASSPSEWGTTDHNEQFF

J gene: TRBJ2-2
D gene: TRBD1
V gene: TRBV4-1
CDR3 protein: CASSPGRQGAGELFF

J gene: TRBJ2-3
D gene: TRBD2
V gene: TRBV10-1
CDR3 protein: CASSRTSFSDTQYF

J gene: TRBJ1-5
D gene: -
V gene: TRBV24-1
CDR3 protein: CATSDSGNQPQHF

J gene: TRBJ1-1
D gene: -
V gene: TRBV3-1
CDR3 protein: CASSQGGGLNTEAFF

J gene: TRBJ2-5
D gene: TRBD1
V gene: TRBV28
CDR3 protein: CASSSSTGQETQYF

J gene: TRBJ2-7
D gene: -
V gene: TRBV7-2
CDR3 protein: CASSLVYGQSEQYF

J gene: TRBJ2-1
D gene: -
V gene: TRBV14
CDR3 protein: CASSQSPYNEQFF

J gene: TRBJ2-7
D gene: -
V gene: TRBV6-2/TRBV6-3
CDR3 protein: CASSYSHEQYF

J gene: TRBJ2-1
D gene: TRBD2
V gene: TRBV20-1
CDR3 protein: CSASGRTSEQFF

J gene: TRBJ2-7
D gene: -
V gene: TRBV7-6
CDR3 protein: CASSLDPTDVVRYF

J gene: TRBJ1-1
D gene: -
V gene: TRBV6-2/TRBV6-3
CDR3 protein: CASSYGKDSGRSMNTEAFF

J gene: TRBJ2-7
D gene: -
V gene: TRBV7-2
CDR3 protein: CASAITQGSREQYF

J gene: TRBJ2-7
D gene: TRBD1
V gene: TRBV4-3
CDR3 protein: CASSQDSAQGAGGVAPEQYF

J gene: TRBJ2-3
D gene: -
V gene: TRBV4-3
CDR3 protein: CASSQEAGPSTDTQYF

J gene: TRBJ2-1
D gene: TRBD1
V gene: TRBV27
CDR3 protein: CASSLSALAGGSYNEQFF

J gene: TRBJ2-1
D gene: TRBD1
V gene: TRBV3-1
CDR3 protein: CASSLLPGQVSSEQFF

J gene: TRBJ2-7
D gene: TRBD2
V gene: TRBV7-9
CDR3 protein: CASSLVAGREQYF

J gene: TRBJ2-5
D gene: -
V gene: TRBV21-1
CDR3 protein: CASSKIAAGGPGETQYF

J gene: TRBJ2-5
D gene: -
V gene: TRBV29-1
CDR3 protein: CSVEDLPLVLQETQYF

J gene: TRBJ2-7
D gene: TRBD1
V gene: TRBV7-9
CDR3 protein: CASSLGQGPWDEQYF

J gene: TRBJ2-4
D gene: -
V gene: TRBV20-1
CDR3 protein: CSARAQQLAKNIQYF

J gene: TRBJ2-1
D gene: -
V gene: TRBV12-3/TRBV12-4
CDR3 protein: CASSPQEGSHNEQFF

J gene: TRBJ2-3
D gene: -
V gene: TRBV11-1
CDR3 protein: CASSSDEADTQYF

J gene: TRBJ2-3
D gene: -
V gene: TRBV2
CDR3 protein: CASKWSRTDTQYF